This T cell receptor beta chain was captured by sequencing in a study of T cell repertoires in cytomegalovirus infection. General study results and limits: There were HLA-C-restricted CMV-specific TCR beta clonotypes dominating the ex vivo response.

From the reads, TCRdb called clonotypes with MiXCR, one entry per CDR3 protein. The sample has about 830,000 distinct CDR3 sequences, roughly 33% seen once. Concerning this clonotype itself: The antigen is not known.

CDR3 length equals 17 residues. Germline V CDR1 and CDR2: DFQATT, SNEGSKA (reference sequence). The V and J ends lost 4 bases and 6 bases respectively, with 25 bases between them. The TCR sequence derives from a human donor in good health (CMV status not recorded). Some clones in this sample may be carry-over from other donors' samples. The source material was cultured CD8+ T cells from PBMCs, sampled from culture after CMV antigen stimulation. This rearrangement joins TRBV20-1 to TRBJ1-5; D perhaps matches TRBD1 (5 bases). CDR3 nucleotides: TGCAGTGCTATTCCCGGGGCATCGAGCTTCCTAACTCAGCCCCAGCATTTT. It specifies CSAIPGASSFLTQPQHF.